This T cell receptor (beta chain) was identified in a study of glioma-infiltrating T cells after dendritic cell vaccination. With respect to this clone: Its cognate antigen is unknown.

The time point is: after dendritic cell vaccination, including at tumor progression/relapse. This CDR3 region has 13 residues. Per germline, CDR1 SGHRS and CDR2 YFSETQ. After removal of 6 bases from V and 3 bases from J, the junction contained 4 bases not matched to a gene. Study-wide findings and caveats: Higher pretreatment TIL content predicted longer progression-free time and survival.

The table came from immunoSEQ multiplex PCR; TCRdb's copy has only in-frame clones and leaves some out. The table has tens of thousands of clones, about four fifths seen once; the top ten hold around a sixth. The source material was blood, sampled after dendritic cell vaccination. The chain employs TRBV5-1 and TRBJ2-5; TRBD1 agrees at 8 bases. The sequence was obtained from a human donor with glioblastoma. DNA for the CDR3: TGCGCCAGCACCGGGACAGGAGAAGAGACCCAGTACTTC. Translated: CASTGTGEETQYF.